Following are 9 T cell receptor beta chains from one sample sequenced in a study of Graves' ophthalmopathy and Graves' hyperthyroidism. Researchers took RNA transcripts and amplified TCR beta CDR3 regions from them. The first round was an RT-PCR with HTBI primers, and the second round was a multiplex PCR. Using its own MiXCR run on the multiplex PCR reads, TCRdb lists one record per CDR3 protein. The data contain 450,000 to 600,000 distinct CDR3 sequences, about 40% of them seen just once; the ten biggest clones take up over 3.5%. The sample consisted of peripheral blood or thyroid tissue (not recorded which). All receptors derive from an adult man with Graves' hyperthyroidism.

This clonotype came up a few times. The CDR3 bases are TGTGCCAGCAGTTTGGGAAGAGAATATAGCAATCAGCCCCAGCATTTT. This encodes CASSLGREYSNQPQHF. The chain couples TRBV12-3 or TRBV12-4 to TRBJ1-5; D unclear. The CDR3 length is 16 residues. Trimming left V 3 bases short and J 0 bases short, with 12 bases between.

The J gene is TRBJ2-3, the V gene TRBV20-1; D ambiguous. CDR3 length equals 13 residues. The germline gives CDR1 DFQATT, CDR2 SNEGSKA (reference sequence). With 0 bases removed from V and 6 bases from J, the gap between germline ends came to 10 bases. Written as DNA, the CDR3 is TGCAGTGCTAGAGATCAGGCAGCTGATACGCAGTATTTT. Encoded protein: CSARDQAADTQYF.

The gene calls are TRBV24-1 and TRBJ2-5; TRBD1 is a possible D gene (5 bases). V shed 5 bases and J shed 9 bases, with 18 bases lying between them. Germline CDR1 is KGHDR and CDR2 is SFDVKD. There are 14 residues in the CDR3. The CDR3: CATSVDSSNQPQYF. The DNA for the CDR3 is TGTGCCACCAGTGTTGACAGCAGCAATCAGCCCCAGTACTTC.

The chain uses TRBV24-1 and TRBJ2-7; D is perhaps TRBD1 (6 bases). Germline V lookup: CDR1 KGHDR, CDR2 SFDVKD. This CDR3 region has 12 residues. Trimming took 3 bases from V and 6 from J, leaving 8 bases between them. This chain's CDR3 is CATSDPDSEQYF. CDR3 in DNA: TGTGCCACCAGTGATCCGGACAGCGAGCAGTACTTC.

V is TRBV29-1 and J is TRBJ2-7, with D possibly being TRBD1 (6 bases). Germline CDR1 SQVTM, CDR2 ANQGSEA. The length of the CDR3 is 13 residues. V lost 8 bases to trimming and J lost 3 bases, with 17 bases between them. CDR3 nucleotides: TGCAGCCAAGATTTGCAGGGGAACTACGAGCAGTACTTC. It specifies CSQDLQGNYEQYF.

Points on this clonotype: A much larger clone lies a single base off, so this may be a read error. The rearrangement joins TRBV7-2 to TRBJ1-1; tentatively, D is TRBD1 (5 bases). Germline V gene data show CDR1 as SGHTA and CDR2 as FQGNSA. This CDR3 spans 14 amino acids. The CDR3, as DNA: TGTGCCAGCAGCCCCACGACAGCGAACACTGAAGCTTCCTTT. This codes for CASSPTTANTEASF.

This clonotype was detected many times. This chain joins TRBV14 and TRBJ2-7; 7 bases line up with TRBD2. The length of the CDR3 is 13 residues. After removal of 2 bases from V and 5 bases from J, the junction contained 3 bases not matched to a gene. CDR1 SGHDN and CDR2 FVKESK come from the germline V gene. The CDR3 bases are TGTGCCAGCAGCCAATGGGAGGGGAACGAGCAGTACTTC. It translates to CASSQWEGNEQYF.

This clonotype was found many times. V is TRBV7-9 and J is TRBJ2-2, with D hard to call. The germline CDR1 and CDR2 sequences are SEHNR and FQNEAQ (reference sequence). Between the trimmed V and J ends, which lost 0 bases and 7 bases, there was a span of 3 bases. There are 12 residues in the CDR3. The CDR3 bases are TGTGCCAGCAGCTTAGCTATCGGGGAGCTGTTTTTT. Protein: CASSLAIGELFF. Combining the CDR3 with reference TRBV7-9 and TRBJ2-2 gives the whole variable domain DTGVSQNPRHKITKRGQNVTFRCDPISEHNRLYWYRQTLGQGPEFLTYFQNEAQLEKSRLLSDRFSAERPKGSFSTLEIQRTEQGDSAMYLCASSLAIGELFFGEGSRLTVL.

This clonotype occurred a few times. The chain is built from TRBV6-6 and TRBJ1-3; D is possibly TRBD1 (6 bases). Germline lookup yields CDR1 MNHNY and CDR2 SVGAGI (reference sequence). The CDR3 totals 16 residues. Trimming took off 0 bases at V and 4 bases at J, with 13 bases between the two ends. The CDR3 nucleotides read TGTGCCAGCAGTTACTCGGGGGGCGCCCAGGGAAACACCATATATTTT. Amino acids: CASSYSGGAQGNTIYF.